The sequence of this T cell receptor beta chain was determined in a study of cytomegalovirus exposure and HLA in healthy donors. Study results and caveats: Cytomegalovirus status, reportedly, was diagnosed with high specificity and sensitivity by the classifier.

Vbeta (60) and Jbeta (13) primers were used in the PCR. Sequencing used immunoSEQ multiplex PCR; TCRdb keeps in-frame clones, though not all of them. Of 150,000 to 250,000 clones listed, 65% to 90% were seen once; the top ten hold less than 2.5%. Comment on this clone: Its antigen is not identified.

The TCR comes from a woman in her forties or fifties in good health and CMV-seronegative. Sequenced material: PBMCs.

CDR3 DNA sequence: TGCGCCAGCAGCTTGGGGGGGGGACAGGGTAGGAGCGAGCAGTACTTC. It specifies CASSLGGGQGRSEQYF. This sequence joins TRBV5-1 and TRBJ2-7, with TRBD1 matching 9 bases. The germline CDR1 and CDR2 sequences are SGHRS and YFSETQ. J was trimmed by 6 bases and V by 0 bases; bases with no gene match: 10. This CDR3 is 16 amino acids long.